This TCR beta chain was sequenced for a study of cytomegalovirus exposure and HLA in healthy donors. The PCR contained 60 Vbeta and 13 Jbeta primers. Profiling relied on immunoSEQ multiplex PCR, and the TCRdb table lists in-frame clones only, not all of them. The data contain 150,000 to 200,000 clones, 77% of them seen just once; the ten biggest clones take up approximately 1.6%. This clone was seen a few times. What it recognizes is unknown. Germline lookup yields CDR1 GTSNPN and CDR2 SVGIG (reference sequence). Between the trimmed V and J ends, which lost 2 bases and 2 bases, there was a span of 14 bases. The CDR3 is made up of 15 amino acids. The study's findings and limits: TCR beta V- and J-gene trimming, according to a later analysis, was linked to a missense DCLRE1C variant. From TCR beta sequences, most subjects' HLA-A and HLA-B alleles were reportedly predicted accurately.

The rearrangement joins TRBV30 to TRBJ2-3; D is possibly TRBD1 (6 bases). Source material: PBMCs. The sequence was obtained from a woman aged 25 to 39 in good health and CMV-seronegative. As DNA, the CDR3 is TGTGCCTGGAGTATGCAGGGGCTAACCACAGATACGCAGTATTTT. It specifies CAWSMQGLTTDTQYF.